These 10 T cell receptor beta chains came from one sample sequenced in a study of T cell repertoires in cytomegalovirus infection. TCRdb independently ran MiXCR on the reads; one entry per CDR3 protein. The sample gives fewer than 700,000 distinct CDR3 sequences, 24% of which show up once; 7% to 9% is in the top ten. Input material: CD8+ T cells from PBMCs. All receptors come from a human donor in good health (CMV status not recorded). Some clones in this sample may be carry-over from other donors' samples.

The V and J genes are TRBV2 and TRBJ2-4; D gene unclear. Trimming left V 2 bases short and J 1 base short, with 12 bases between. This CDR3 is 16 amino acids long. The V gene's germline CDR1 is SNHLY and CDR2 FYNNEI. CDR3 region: CASSETLGLAKNIQYF. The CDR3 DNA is TGTGCCAGCAGTGAAACCTTAGGGTTGGCCAAAAACATTCAGTACTTC.

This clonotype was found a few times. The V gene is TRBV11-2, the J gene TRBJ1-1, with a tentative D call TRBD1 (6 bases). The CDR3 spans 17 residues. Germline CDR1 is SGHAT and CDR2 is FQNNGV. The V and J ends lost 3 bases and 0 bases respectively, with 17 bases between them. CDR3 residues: CASSLWREAGVNTEAFF. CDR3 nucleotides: TGTGCCAGCAGCTTGTGGAGAGAGGCAGGGGTGAACACTGAAGCTTTCTTT.

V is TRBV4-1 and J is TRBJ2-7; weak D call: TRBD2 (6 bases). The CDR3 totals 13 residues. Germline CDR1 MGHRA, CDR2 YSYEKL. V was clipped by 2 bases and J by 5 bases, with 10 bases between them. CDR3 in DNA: TGCGCCAGCAGCCAAACCGGGAGCCACGAGCAGTACTTC. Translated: CASSQTGSHEQYF.

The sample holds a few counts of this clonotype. CDR3 region: CAISDIGSTDTQYF. For the CDR3, the DNA is TGTGCCATCAGCGACATAGGAAGCACAGATACGCAGTATTTT. J is TRBJ2-3 and V is TRBV10-3; no reliable D call. Per germline, CDR1 ENHRY and CDR2 SYGVKD. The CDR3 length is 14 residues. With 6 bases removed from V and 0 bases from J, the gap between germline ends came to 10 bases.

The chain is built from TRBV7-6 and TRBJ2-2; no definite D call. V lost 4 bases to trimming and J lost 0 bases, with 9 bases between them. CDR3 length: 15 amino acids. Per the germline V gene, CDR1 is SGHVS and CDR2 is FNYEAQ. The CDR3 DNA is TGTGCCAGCAGCTCAATGGCGCCGAACACCGGGGAGCTGTTTTTT. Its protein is CASSSMAPNTGELFF.

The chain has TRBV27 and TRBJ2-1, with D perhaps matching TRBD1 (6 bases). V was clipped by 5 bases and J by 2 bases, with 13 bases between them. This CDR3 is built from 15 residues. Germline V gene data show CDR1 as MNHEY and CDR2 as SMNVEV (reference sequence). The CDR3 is CASSRRTEPYNEQFF. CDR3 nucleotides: TGTGCCAGCAGTCGCCGGACAGAGCCCTACAATGAGCAGTTCTTC.

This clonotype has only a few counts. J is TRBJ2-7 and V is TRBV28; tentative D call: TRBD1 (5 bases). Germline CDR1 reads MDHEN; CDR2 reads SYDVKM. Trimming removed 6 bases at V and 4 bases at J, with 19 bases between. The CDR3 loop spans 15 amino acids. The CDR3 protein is CASRKSLDTLYEQYV. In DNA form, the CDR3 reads TGTGCCAGCAGAAAAAGCCTGGACACCTTATACGAGCAGTACGTC.

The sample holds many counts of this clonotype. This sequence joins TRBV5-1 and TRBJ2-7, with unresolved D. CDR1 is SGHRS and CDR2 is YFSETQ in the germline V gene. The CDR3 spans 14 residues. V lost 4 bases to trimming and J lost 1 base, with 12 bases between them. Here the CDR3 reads CASSGLLRSYEQYF. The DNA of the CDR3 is TGCGCCAGCAGCGGCCTACTGAGGTCCTACGAGCAGTACTTC. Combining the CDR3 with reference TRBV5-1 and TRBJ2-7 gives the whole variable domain KAGVTQTPRYLIKTRGQQVTLSCSPISGHRSVSWYQQTPGQGLQFLFEYFSETQRNKGNFPGRFSGRQFSNSRSEMNVSTLELGDSALYLCASSGLLRSYEQYFGPGTRLTVT.

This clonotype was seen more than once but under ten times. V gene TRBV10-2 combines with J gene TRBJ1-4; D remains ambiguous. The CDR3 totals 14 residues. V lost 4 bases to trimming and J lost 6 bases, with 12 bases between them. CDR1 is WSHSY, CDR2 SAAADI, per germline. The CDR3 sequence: CASSVAGTYEKLFF. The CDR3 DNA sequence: TGCGCCAGCAGTGTCGCGGGAACCTATGAAAAACTGTTTTTT.

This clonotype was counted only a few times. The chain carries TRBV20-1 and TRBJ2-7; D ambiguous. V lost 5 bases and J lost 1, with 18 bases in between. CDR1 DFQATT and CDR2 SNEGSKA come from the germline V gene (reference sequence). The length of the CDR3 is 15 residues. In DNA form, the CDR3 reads TGCAGTGCTTCCCCCTTCGATCTGAATTCCTACGAGCAGTACTTC. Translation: CSASPFDLNSYEQYF.